The T cell receptor (beta chain) under discussion was sequenced for a study of CD8 T cells in ankylosing spondylitis. The CDR3 has 15 residues. Germline values: CDR1 MNHNS, CDR2 SASEGT. The V end lost 6 bases, the J end lost 4 bases, and 18 bases lay between the germline ends. In TCRdb, the 5' RACE reads were re-called with MiXCR into one record per CDR3 protein. The sample lists roughly 490,000 distinct CDR3 sequences, under 5.5% occurring once. Only a few counts were recorded for this clonotype. Antigen specificity is unknown. Study-wide findings and caveats: Typical of ankylosing spondylitis blood, it appeared, was a TCR beta motif of about eight highly homologous variants.

This sequence originates from a male donor with ankylosing spondylitis. The V gene is TRBV6-1, the J gene TRBJ1-2; no clear D. Sequenced sample: blood, either unsorted or a sorted T cell fraction (not recorded which). The CDR3 DNA reads TGTGCCAGCAGCCGCGATGGTTGGGGTGGCTATGGCTACACCTTC. Translated: CASSRDGWGGYGYTF.